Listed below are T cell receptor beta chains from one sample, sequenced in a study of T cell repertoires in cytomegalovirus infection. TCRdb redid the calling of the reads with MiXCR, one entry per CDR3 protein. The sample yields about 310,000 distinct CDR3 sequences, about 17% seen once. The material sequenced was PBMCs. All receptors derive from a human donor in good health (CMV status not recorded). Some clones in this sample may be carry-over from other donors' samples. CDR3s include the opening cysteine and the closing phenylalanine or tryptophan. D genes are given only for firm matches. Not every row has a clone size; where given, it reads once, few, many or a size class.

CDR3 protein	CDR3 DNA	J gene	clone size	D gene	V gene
CASSSPRAFSPGNTIYF	TGTGCCAGCAGTTCCCCGAGGGCCTTCTCGCCTGGAAACACCATATATTTT	TRBJ1-3	NA	NA	TRBV6-5
CASSLDSKYYGYTF	TGTGCCAGCAGTCTAGACAGTAAATACTATGGCTACACCTTC	TRBJ1-2	NA	NA	TRBV12-3/TRBV12-4
CASSPTLSGGDTDTQYF	TGCGCCAGCAGCCCCACCCTTAGCGGGGGGGACACAGATACGCAGTATTTT	TRBJ2-3	many	TRBD2	TRBV4-1
CASSLVSGQRNQPQHF	TGTGCCAGCAGCTTGGTTTCCGGACAGCGCAATCAGCCCCAGCATTTT	TRBJ1-5	many	NA	TRBV7-2
CASKSPGLGKLFF	TGTGCCAGCAAGTCCCCAGGGTTGGGAAAACTGTTTTTT	TRBJ1-4	NA	NA	TRBV12-3/TRBV12-4
CASSPQILGAFF	TGTGCCAGCAGCCCACAGATCCTGGGAGCTTTCTTT	TRBJ1-1	NA	NA	TRBV7-9
CASTGRQGLDEKLFF	TGTGCCAGCACCGGACGGCAGGGCTTAGACGAAAAACTGTTTTTT	TRBJ1-4	NA	NA	TRBV25-1
CASSHLTGGANYGYTF	TGTGCCAGCAGTCACCTGACAGGGGGCGCGAACTATGGCTACACCTTC	TRBJ1-2	NA	TRBD1	TRBV25-1
CASSMTGGVQPQHF	TGTGCCAGCAGTATGACAGGGGGCGTTCAGCCCCAGCATTTT	TRBJ1-5	few	TRBD1	TRBV6-1
CASSNYNSGVQPQHF	TGTGCCAGCAGTAATTATAACTCAGGGGTGCAGCCCCAGCATTTT	TRBJ1-5	NA	NA	TRBV2
CSATKSQGARGYTF	TGCAGTGCCACCAAATCACAGGGGGCACGGGGCTACACCTTC	TRBJ1-2	NA	TRBD1	TRBV20-1
CASSPRGPLNYGYTF	TGCGCCAGCAGCCCACGGGGACCGCTTAACTATGGCTACACCTTC	TRBJ1-2	NA	NA	TRBV4-1
CASSAETRSIGELFF	TGTGCCAGCAGTGCCGAGACACGTTCTATCGGGGAGCTGTTTTTT	TRBJ2-2	NA	NA	TRBV2
CASSSSQGRNGYTF	TGTGCCAGCAGCTCGTCGCAGGGGAGAAACGGCTACACCTTC	TRBJ1-2	few	NA	TRBV5-5
CASSLAPGGAGNSPLHF	TGTGCCAGCAGCTTAGCGCCAGGGGGCGCGGGTAATTCACCCCTCCACTTT	TRBJ1-6	many	TRBD1	TRBV7-2
CASSLQEGTTSYNEQFF	TGTGCCAGCAGCTTACAGGAGGGGACCACCTCCTACAATGAGCAGTTCTTC	TRBJ2-1	many	NA	TRBV7-8
CSAGLSSGNTIYF	TGCAGTGCCGGACTCTCCTCTGGAAACACCATATATTTT	TRBJ1-3	NA	NA	TRBV20-1